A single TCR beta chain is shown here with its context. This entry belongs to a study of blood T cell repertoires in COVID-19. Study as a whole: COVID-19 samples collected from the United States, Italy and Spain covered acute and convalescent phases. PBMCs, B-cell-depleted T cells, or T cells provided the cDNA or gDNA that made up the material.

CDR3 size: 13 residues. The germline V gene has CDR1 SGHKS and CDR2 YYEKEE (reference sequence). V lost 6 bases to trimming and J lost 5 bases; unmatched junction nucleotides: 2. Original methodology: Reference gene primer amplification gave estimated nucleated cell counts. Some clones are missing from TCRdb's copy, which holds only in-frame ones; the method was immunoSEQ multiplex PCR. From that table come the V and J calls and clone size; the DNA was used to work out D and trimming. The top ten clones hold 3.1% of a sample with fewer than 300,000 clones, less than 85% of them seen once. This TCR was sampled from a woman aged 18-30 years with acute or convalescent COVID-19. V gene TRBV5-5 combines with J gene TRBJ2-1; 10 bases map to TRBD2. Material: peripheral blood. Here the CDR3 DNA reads TGTGCCAGCACCGGGACTAGCGACAATGAGCAGTTCTTC. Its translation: CASTGTSDNEQFF.